This TCR beta chain derives from a study of cytomegalovirus exposure and HLA in healthy donors. At the level of the study: The 120 or so validation repertoires used the same platform as the 650 to 800 first-cohort repertoires, a later analysis reported.

Germline V lookup: CDR1 MNHEY, CDR2 SMNVEV (reference sequence). The CDR3 totals 15 residues. Trimming took 5 bases from V and 4 from J, leaving 16 bases between them. Study-wide points: Overall, 164 TCR beta chains were annotated as cytomegalovirus-associated.

As to this clone: Its antigen is not known.

The method was immunoSEQ multiplex PCR; TCRdb's version includes in-frame clones alone and lacks a portion of them. Of about 130,000 clones in the sample, more than 80% were seen once. The receptor was isolated from a woman in her twenties or thirties in good health and CMV-seropositive. V is TRBV27 and J is TRBJ2-3; TRBD2 is a possible D gene (6 bases). Sequencing was performed on PBMCs. CDR3 sequence: CASSNTGTVADTQYF. The CDR3 DNA reads TGTGCCAGCAGTAACACCGGGACTGTTGCAGATACGCAGTATTTT.